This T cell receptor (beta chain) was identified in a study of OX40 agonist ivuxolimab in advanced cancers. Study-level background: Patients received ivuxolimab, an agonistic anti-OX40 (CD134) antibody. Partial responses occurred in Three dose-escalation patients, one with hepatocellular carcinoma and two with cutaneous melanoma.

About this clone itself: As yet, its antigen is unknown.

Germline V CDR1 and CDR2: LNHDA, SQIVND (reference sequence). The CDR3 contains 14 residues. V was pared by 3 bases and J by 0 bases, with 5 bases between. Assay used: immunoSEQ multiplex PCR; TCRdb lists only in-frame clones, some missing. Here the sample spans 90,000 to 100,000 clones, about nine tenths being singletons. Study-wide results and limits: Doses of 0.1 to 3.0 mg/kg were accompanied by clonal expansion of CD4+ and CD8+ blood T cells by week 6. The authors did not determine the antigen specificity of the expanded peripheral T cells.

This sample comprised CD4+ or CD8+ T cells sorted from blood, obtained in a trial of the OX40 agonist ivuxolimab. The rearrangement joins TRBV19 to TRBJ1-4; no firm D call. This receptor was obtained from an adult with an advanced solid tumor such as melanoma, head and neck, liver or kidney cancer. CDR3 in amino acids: CASSMSSTNEKLFF. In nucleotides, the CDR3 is TGTGCCAGTAGTATGTCCTCAACTAATGAAAAACTGTTTTTT.